This T cell receptor beta chain was sequenced during a study of tumor-infiltrating lymphocytes in primary liver carcinoma. CDR3 length: 15 residues. The investigators made TCR beta cDNA from roughly 0.55 ug total RNA, using a constant-region primer. Library construction for TCR beta comprised three nested multiplex PCR rounds performed with slightly modified ARM-PCR. For around 9 cycles apiece, the opening two PCR rounds ran with TRBV1-TRBV30 forward primers and a C-beta reverse primer. TCRdb called the multiplex PCR reads again in MiXCR, with one record for every CDR3 protein. The sample yields approximately 190,000 distinct CDR3 sequences, just under 85% seen once. DNA and RNA were both co-extracted from about 19-30 mg of bulk tissue that had not been sorted. As concerns this clonotype: An end of the junction does not agree with germline; a read error may underlie this.

The sequence derives from a man between 40 and 49 years old with primary liver carcinoma and hepatitis B virus infection. Sequenced input: tumor tissue from primary liver carcinoma. This chain joins TRBV12-3 or TRBV12-4 and TRBJ2-7; TRBD2 agrees at 8 bases. CDR3: CASSPLAGGSYEQNF. DNA of the CDR3: TGTGCCAGCAGCCCCCTAGCGGGTGGATCCTACGAGCAGAACTTC.